What follows are 14 T cell receptor beta chains derived from one specimen sequenced in a study of vaccination and CD4 T cells after COVID-19. Regarding time point: late sampling 161 to 241 days after vaccination in a few convalescent patients. Treatment indicated: approximately nine-day PBMC culture with coronavirus spike peptide pools or control peptides (ViraFEST assay). Sequencing of DNA taken from cultured CD4+ T cells relied on the Oncomine TCR Beta short-read assay. TCRdb re-analysed the PCR reads in MiXCR, keeping a single row per CDR3 protein. This table holds about 17,000 distinct CDR3 sequences, approximately 45% found once. Antigen specificity for these receptors is unknown. The sample was CD4+ T cells from blood, cultured in vitro, taken about 7 months after SARS-CoV-2 vaccination. These receptors were taken from a human donor who had recovered from COVID-19.

V is TRBV7-3 and J is TRBJ2-1; D might be TRBD2 (6 bases). CDR3 length: 16 residues. The ends were cut back, 5 bases at V and 9 bases at J, with 23 bases in the middle. Per the germline V gene, CDR1 is SGHTA and CDR2 is FQGTGA. In DNA form, the CDR3 reads TGTGCCAGCAGCCATGCGGCGGGGTTGACCGGGGCTGAGCAGTTCTTC. Protein sequence: CASSHAAGLTGAEQFF.

The chain is built from TRBV7-2 and TRBJ1-2; tentative D call: TRBD1 (5 bases). Trimming left V 3 bases short and J 0 bases short, with 8 bases between. The length of the CDR3 is 14 residues. CDR1 is SGHTA and CDR2 is FQGNSA in the germline V gene. CDR3 coding DNA: TGTGCCAGCAGCTTGGGGCACACTAACTATGGCTACACCTTC. The encoded protein is CASSLGHTNYGYTF.

The V gene is TRBV20-1, the J gene TRBJ2-2; 8 bases line up with TRBD2. The CDR3 length is 13 residues. Germline assignment: CDR1 DFQATT and CDR2 SNEGSKA (reference sequence). Losses at the gene ends were 6 bases for V and 4 bases for J; bases not matched to a gene: 4. The CDR3 region is CSAGGGPTGELFF. In nucleotides, the CDR3 is TGCAGTGCCGGGGGGGGGCCCACCGGGGAGCTGTTTTTT.

The genes are TRBV2 and TRBJ2-3; D could derive from TRBD1 or TRBD2 (5 bases each). From germline, CDR1 is SNHLY and CDR2 FYNNEI. V was clipped by 7 bases and J by 6 bases, with 11 bases between them. The CDR3 covers 12 residues. The CDR3 DNA reads as TGTGCCAGCATGGGGGAATCCGATACGCAGTATTTT. Translation: CASMGESDTQYF.

The chain is built from TRBV7-3 and TRBJ2-3, with D perhaps TRBD2 (5 bases). V lost 4 bases and J 8 bases, leaving 13 bases between the germline ends. CDR1 and CDR2 from the germline V gene are SGHTA and FQGTGA. The CDR3 loop spans 13 amino acids. The CDR3 bases are TGTGCCAGCAGCTGGGAGAGAACCGGTACGCAGTATTTT. It specifies CASSWERTGTQYF.

This chain uses TRBV28 with TRBJ2-3; D uncertain. V dropped 6 bases and J dropped 2 bases, with 24 bases sitting between them. CDR1 and CDR2 (germline): MDHEN, SYDVKM. The CDR3 extends over 18 amino acids. The CDR3 sequence is CASSPGVGRTTSTDTQYF. The CDR3 DNA sequence: TGTGCCAGCAGCCCTGGGGTCGGGCGGACCACTTCCACAGATACGCAGTATTTT.

This clonotype was found a few times. The CDR3 sequence is CASSPSGQDNSPLHF. The CDR3 nucleotides read TGTGCCAGCAGCCCTTCGGGACAGGATAATTCACCCCTCCACTTT. The chain has TRBV7-2 and TRBJ1-6; TRBD1 matches 8 bases. Germline values: CDR1 SGHTA, CDR2 FQGNSA. The CDR3 is 15 amino acids. The J segment lost 5 bases and the V segment lost 5 bases, leaving 5 bases of the junction unmatched.

This chain links TRBV20-1 with TRBJ1-1; D possibly corresponds to TRBD1 (5 bases). Germline-derived CDR1 and CDR2 are DFQATT and SNEGSKA (reference sequence). The CDR3 is made up of 15 amino acids. Trimming removed 0 bases from V and 1 base from J, with 12 bases in between. The CDR3 loop is CSARDQAGRNTEAFF. The DNA for the CDR3 is TGCAGTGCTAGAGATCAGGCAGGGAGGAACACTGAAGCTTTCTTT.

V and J are TRBV7-9 and TRBJ1-6, with 8 positions matching TRBD1. Trimming cost V 6 bases and J 5 bases; bases outside gene matches: 3. Germline V CDR1 and CDR2: SEHNR, FQNEAQ (reference sequence). CDR3 length: 14 amino acids. CDR3 coding DNA: TGTGCCAGCAGATGGACAGGGAATAATTCACCCCTCCACTTT. Translating it yields CASRWTGNNSPLHF.

J is TRBJ2-5 and V is TRBV20-1; possibly TRBD2 for D (6 bases). The V gene lost 0 bases and the J gene lost 4 bases, with 12 bases spanning the gap. The CDR3 runs 14 residues. Germline CDR1 DFQATT, CDR2 SNEGSKA (reference sequence). The CDR3 DNA is TGCAGTGCTAGAGATAGGAGGGGCAGAGAGACCCAGTACTTC. It codes for CSARDRRGRETQYF.

The CDR3 DNA sequence: TGTGCCGCTGGACAGAGCTATGGCTACACCTTC. It yields the protein CAAGQSYGYTF. The V call is TRBV6-1, the J call TRBJ1-2; D is perhaps TRBD1 (6 bases). CDR1 and CDR2 from the germline V gene are MNHNS and SASEGT. The CDR3 has 11 residues. Trimming stripped 11 bases from V and 4 bases from J, with 11 bases between.

The chain recombines TRBV6-5 with TRBJ2-1; D gene ambiguous. The CDR3 has 15 residues. Trimming stripped 4 bases from V and 0 bases from J, with 10 bases between. CDR1 is MNHEY, CDR2 SVGAGI, per germline. DNA of the CDR3: TGTGCCAGCAGTTTACCATACAGCTCCTACAATGAGCAGTTCTTC. Its translation is CASSLPYSSYNEQFF.

V is TRBV7-2 and J is TRBJ2-7; 9 nucleotides align to TRBD2. With V trimmed by 0 bases and J by 5 bases, 8 bases remained unmatched. The CDR3 length is 16 residues. Per germline, CDR1 SGHTA and CDR2 FQGNSA. The CDR3 sequence is CASSLAGSGGIHEQYF. CDR3 nucleotides: TGTGCCAGCAGCTTAGCGGGTAGCGGGGGAATCCACGAGCAGTACTTC.

The CDR3 is CASSYLDRGTEAFF. The CDR3, as DNA: TGTGCCAGCAGTTACCTGGACAGGGGTACTGAAGCTTTCTTT. This chain links TRBV6-5 with TRBJ1-1; 9 bases align to TRBD1. This CDR3 is 14 amino acids long. Germline V gives CDR1 MNHEY, CDR2 SVGAGI. V trimming: 2 bases; J trimming: 5 bases; junction bases outside the gene matches: 3.